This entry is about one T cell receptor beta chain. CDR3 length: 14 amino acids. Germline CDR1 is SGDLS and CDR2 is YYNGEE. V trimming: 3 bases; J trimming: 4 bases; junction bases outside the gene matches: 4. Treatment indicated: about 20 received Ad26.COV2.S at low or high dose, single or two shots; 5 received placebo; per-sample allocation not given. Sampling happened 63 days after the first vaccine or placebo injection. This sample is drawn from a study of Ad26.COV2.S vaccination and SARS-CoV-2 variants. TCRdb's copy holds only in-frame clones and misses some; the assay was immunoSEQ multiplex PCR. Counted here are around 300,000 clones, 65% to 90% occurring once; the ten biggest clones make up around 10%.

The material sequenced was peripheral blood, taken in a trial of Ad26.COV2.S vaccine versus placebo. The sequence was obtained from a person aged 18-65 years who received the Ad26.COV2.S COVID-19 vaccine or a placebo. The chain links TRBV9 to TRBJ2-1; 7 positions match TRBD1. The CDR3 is CASSGWTGYNEQFF. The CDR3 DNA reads TGTGCCAGCAGCGGTTGGACAGGATACAATGAGCAGTTCTTC.